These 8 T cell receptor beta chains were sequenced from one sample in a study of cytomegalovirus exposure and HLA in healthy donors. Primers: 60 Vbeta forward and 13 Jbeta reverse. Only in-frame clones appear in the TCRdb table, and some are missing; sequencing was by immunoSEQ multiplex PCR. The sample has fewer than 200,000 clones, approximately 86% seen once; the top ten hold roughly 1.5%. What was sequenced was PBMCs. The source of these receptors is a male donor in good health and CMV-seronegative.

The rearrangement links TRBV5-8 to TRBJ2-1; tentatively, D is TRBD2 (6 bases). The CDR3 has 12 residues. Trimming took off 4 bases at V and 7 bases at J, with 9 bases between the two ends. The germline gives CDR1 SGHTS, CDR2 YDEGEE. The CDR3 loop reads CASSLLANEQFF. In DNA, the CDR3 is TGTGCCAGCAGCCTCCTAGCGAATGAGCAGTTCTTC.

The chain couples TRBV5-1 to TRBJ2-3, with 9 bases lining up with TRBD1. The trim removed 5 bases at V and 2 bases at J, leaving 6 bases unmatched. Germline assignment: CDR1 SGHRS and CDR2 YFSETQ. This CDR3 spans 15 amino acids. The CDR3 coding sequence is TGCGCCAGCAGGCAGACAGGGGGTACCACAGATACGCAGTATTTT. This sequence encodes CASRQTGGTTDTQYF.

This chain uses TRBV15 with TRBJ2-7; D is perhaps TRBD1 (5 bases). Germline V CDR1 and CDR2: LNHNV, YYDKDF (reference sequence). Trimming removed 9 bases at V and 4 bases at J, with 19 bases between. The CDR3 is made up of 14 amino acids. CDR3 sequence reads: CATRRGRDEYEQYF. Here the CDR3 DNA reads TGTGCCACTCGGAGAGGCAGGGATGAATACGAGCAGTACTTC.

Written as DNA, the CDR3 is TGTGCCAGCACCCTACGAAGGGCTAGCTCCGGCGAGCAGTACTTC. Translating it yields CASTLRRASSGEQYF. This chain links TRBV6-6 with TRBJ2-7, with a tentative D call TRBD2 (5 bases). The germline CDR1 and CDR2 sequences are MNHNY and SVGAGI (reference sequence). The CDR3 covers 15 residues. Trimming removed 7 bases from V and 6 bases from J, with 22 bases in between.

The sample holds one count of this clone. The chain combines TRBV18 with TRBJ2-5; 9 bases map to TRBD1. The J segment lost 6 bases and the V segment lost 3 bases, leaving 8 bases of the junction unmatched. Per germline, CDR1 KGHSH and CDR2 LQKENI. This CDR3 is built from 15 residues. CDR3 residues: CASSPTGGARKTQYF. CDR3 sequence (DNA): TGTGCCAGCTCACCCACAGGGGGCGCGAGGAAGACCCAGTACTTC.

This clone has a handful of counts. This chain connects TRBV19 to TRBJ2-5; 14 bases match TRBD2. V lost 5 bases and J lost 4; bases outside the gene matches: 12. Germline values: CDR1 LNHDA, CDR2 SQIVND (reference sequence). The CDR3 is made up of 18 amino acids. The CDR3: CASSLPTSGRAVVETQYF. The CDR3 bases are TGTGCCAGTAGTCTCCCGACTAGCGGGAGGGCCGTTGTAGAGACCCAGTACTTC.

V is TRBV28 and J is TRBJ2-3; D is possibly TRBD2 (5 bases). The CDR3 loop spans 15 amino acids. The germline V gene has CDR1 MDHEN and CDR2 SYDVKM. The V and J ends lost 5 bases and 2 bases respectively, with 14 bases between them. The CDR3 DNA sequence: TGTGCCAGCAGTGGACTGGGTCCCCTCACAGATACGCAGTATTTT. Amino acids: CASSGLGPLTDTQYF.

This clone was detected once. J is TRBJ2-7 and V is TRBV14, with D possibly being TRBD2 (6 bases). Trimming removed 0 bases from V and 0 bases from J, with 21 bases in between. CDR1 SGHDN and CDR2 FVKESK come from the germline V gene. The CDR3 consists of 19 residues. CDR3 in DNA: TGTGCCAGCAGCCAAGATTTTTGGAGTGGGGGAGGTAACTCCTACGAGCAGTACTTC. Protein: CASSQDFWSGGGNSYEQYF.